These T cell receptor beta chains were read from a single sample in a study of blood T cell repertoires in COVID-19. The table came from immunoSEQ multiplex PCR; TCRdb's copy has only in-frame clones and leaves some out. The table includes some 510,000 clones, approximately 90% detected once. The sample was PBMCs or T cells enriched from blood (not recorded which). Every receptor here comes from a middle-aged woman who had recovered from COVID-19. The conserved cysteine and the conserved F or W are not part of the CDR3 here.

J gene | V gene | CDR3 protein
TRBJ2-6 | TRBV12-5 | ASGLVPTRYSGANVLT
TRBJ1-1 | TRBV19 | ASSRTGFYMNTEAF
TRBJ2-4 | TRBV2 | ASSEVGTTGKNIQY
TRBJ2-7 | TRBV3-1/TRBV3-2 | ASSQFGGSSYEQY
TRBJ2-1 | TRBV29-1 | SVPGTSGNNEQF
TRBJ2-1 | TRBV4-3 | ASSQDRSSDQNEQF
TRBJ1-3 | TRBV14 | ASSQASPGGGDTIY
TRBJ2-3 | TRBV11-3 | ASRGAGTDTQY
TRBJ2-3 | TRBV10-3 | AISDLAGGDTQY
TRBJ2-2 | TRBV7-9 | ASATSGRELF
TRBJ2-5 | TRBV2 | ASSANRLAGETQY
TRBJ1-5 | TRBV7-2 | ASSLITGGVPWPQH
TRBJ2-3 | TRBV10-1 | ASSRGLADTQY
TRBJ2-2 | TRBV24-1 | ATGGENWAGELF
TRBJ2-2 | TRBV7-2 | ASSLVSAEPREELF
TRBJ2-7 | TRBV12-5 | ASGLVTGQGREQY
TRBJ2-3 | TRBV11-3 | ASSLGEDLGPDTQY
TRBJ1-6 | TRBV3-1/TRBV3-2 | ASSRGTTNSPLH
TRBJ1-1 | TRBV15 | ATSRTMNTEAF
TRBJ1-6 | TRBV19 | ASRGTGGLSYNSPLH
TRBJ1-2 | TRBV6-6 | ASSYGDTPGGYT
TRBJ2-1 | TRBV15 | ATSRATGARYNEQF
TRBJ1-5 | TRBV9 | ASSVEGTENQPQH
TRBJ1-5 | TRBV29-1 | SVGEGNQPQH
TRBJ1-3 | TRBV30 | AWSGGGNTIY